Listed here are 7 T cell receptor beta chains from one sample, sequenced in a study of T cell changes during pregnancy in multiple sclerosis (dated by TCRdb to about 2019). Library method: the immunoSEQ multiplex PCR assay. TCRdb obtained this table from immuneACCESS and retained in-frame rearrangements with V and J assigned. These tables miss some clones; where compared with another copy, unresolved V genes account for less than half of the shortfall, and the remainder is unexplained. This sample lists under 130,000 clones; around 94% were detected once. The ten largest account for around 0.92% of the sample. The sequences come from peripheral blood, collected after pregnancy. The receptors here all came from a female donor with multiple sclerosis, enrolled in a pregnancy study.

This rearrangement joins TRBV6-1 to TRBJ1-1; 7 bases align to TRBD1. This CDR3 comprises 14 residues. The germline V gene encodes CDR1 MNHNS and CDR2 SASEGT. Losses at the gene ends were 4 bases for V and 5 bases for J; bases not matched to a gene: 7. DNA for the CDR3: TGTGCCAGCAGTGGCCCCAAGGGACAGACTGAAGCTTTCTTT. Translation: CASSGPKGQTEAFF.

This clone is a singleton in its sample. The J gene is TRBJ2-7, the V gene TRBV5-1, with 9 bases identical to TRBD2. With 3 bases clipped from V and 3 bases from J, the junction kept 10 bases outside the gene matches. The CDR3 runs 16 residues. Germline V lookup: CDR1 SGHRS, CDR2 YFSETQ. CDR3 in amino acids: CASSWGVAGALYEQYF. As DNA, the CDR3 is TGCGCCAGCAGCTGGGGGGTAGCGGGGGCCCTCTACGAGCAGTACTTC.

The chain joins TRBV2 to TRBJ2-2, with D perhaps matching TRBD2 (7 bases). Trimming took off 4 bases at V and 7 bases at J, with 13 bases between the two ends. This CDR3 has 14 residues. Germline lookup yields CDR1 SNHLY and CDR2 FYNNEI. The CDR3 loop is CASSGGGAVGELFF. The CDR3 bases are TGTGCCAGCAGTGGTGGGGGGGCCGTCGGGGAGCTGTTTTTT.

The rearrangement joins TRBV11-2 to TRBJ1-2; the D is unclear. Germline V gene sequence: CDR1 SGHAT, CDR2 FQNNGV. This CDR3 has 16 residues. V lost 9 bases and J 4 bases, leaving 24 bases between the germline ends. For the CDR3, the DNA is TGTGCCAGTCATGCCCGAGAGAGTTTCCACCCCTATGGCTACACCTTC. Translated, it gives CASHARESFHPYGYTF.

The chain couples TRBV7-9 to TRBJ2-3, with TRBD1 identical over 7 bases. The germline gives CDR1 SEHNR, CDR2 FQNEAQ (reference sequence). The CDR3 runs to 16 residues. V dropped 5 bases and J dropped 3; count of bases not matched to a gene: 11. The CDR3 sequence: CASSPRLQGTTDTQYF. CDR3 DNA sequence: TGTGCCAGCAGCCCCCGTTTACAGGGGACGACAGATACGCAGTATTTT.

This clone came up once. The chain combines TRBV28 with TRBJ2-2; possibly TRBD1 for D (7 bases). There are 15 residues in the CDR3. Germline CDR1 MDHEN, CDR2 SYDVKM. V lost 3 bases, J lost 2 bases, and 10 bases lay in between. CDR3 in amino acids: CASSFQGGNTGELFF. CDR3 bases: TGTGCCAGCAGTTTCCAGGGGGGAAACACCGGGGAGCTGTTTTTT.

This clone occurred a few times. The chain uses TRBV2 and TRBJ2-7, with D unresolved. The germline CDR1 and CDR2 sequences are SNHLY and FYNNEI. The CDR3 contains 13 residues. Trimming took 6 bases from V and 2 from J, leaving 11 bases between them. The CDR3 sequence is CASSATFPYEQYF. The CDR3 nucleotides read TGTGCCAGCAGCGCAACATTTCCCTACGAGCAGTACTTC.